The rows below give T cell receptor beta chains drawn from one sample of a study of cytomegalovirus exposure and HLA in healthy donors. This table comes from immunoSEQ multiplex PCR, and its TCRdb copy is limited to in-frame clones, with some not included. The top ten clones hold less than 2.5% of a sample with some 150,000 clones, approximately 84% of them seen once. Material for sequencing was PBMCs. Every receptor here comes from a woman younger than 30 in good health and CMV-seronegative. Both conserved end residues are part of each CDR3. Clone sizes are given selectively: once, few, many, or a class where the clone is expanded.

>TRBJ1-2|TRBV28|13|few
CATILQGANGYTF
>TRBJ2-1|TRBV7-2|13|few
CASSFGLPGEQFF
>TRBJ2-7|TRBV4-2|17|NA
CASSQELAGGWSYEQYF
>TRBJ2-3|TRBV19|11|NA
CARKRGYTQYF
>TRBJ2-7|TRBV5-6|15|NA
CASSFDSYTSYEQYF
>TRBJ2-3|TRBV11-2|16|NA
CASSFRGRPSTDTQYF
>TRBJ1-3|TRBV28|18|few
CASSSQAHRGRSGNTIYF
>TRBJ2-5|TRBV15|16|once
CATSRDSGQGLETQYF
>TRBJ1-4|TRBV29-1|13|NA
CSVSRGPNEKLFF
>TRBJ2-7|TRBV19|14|NA
CASSGTAVSYEQYF
>TRBJ1-5|TRBV28|14|NA
CASGLGGSRGPQHF
>TRBJ1-1|TRBV6-5|13|NA
CASSFGGNTEAFF
>TRBJ2-7|TRBV11-2|16|NA
CASSLVLRGNSYEQYF
>TRBJ2-5|TRBV30|13|NA
CAWRFAGGETQYF